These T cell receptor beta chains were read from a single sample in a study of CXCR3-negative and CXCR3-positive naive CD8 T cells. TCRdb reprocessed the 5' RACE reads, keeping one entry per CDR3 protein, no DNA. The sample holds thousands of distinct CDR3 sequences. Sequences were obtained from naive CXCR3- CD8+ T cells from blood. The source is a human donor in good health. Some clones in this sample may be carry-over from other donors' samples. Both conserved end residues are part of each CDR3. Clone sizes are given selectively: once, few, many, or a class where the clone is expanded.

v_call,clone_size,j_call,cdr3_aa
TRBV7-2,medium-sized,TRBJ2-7,CASSPQWAGHLFYEQYF
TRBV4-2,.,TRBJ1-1,CASSPSFELTNTEAFF
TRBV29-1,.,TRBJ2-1,CSAPGGIEQFF
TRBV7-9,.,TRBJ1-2,CASSLQAREGYTF
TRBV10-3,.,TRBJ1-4,CAISEVRVTNEKLFF
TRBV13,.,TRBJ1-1,CASSIGTAEAFF
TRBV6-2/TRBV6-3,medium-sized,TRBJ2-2,CASSPGGAGELFF
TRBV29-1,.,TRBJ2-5,CSGGYRADQETQYF
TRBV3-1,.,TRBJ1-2,CASSHRDRGHPNYGYTF
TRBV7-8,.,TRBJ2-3,CASSLLLSQDTQYF
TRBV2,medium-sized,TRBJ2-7,CATRTSSDGSSYEQYF
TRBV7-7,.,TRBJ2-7,CASSSTGVYEQYF
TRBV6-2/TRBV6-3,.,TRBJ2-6,CASSNLDRPTGANVLTF
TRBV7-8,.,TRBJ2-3,CASILLNRGPADTQYF
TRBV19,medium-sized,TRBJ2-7,CASMWGSEQYF
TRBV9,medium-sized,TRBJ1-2,CASSVEQIANYGYTF
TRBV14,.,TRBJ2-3,CASSQRVGPSTDTQYF
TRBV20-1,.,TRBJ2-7,CSADGSGSRPYEQYF
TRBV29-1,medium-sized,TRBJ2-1,CSVVKRITSYNEQFF
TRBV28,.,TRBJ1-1,CASSFRGMNTEAFF
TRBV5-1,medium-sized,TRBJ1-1,CASSLGTRDTEAFF
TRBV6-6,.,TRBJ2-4,CASSLGLGENIQYF
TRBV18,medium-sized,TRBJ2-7,CASSPSGEDPYEQYF
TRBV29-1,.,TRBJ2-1,CSVDAGAGEQFF
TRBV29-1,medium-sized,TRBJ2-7,CSVLLGGRGFEQYF
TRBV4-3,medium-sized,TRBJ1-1,CASSQEAYTEAFF
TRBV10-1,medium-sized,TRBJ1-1,CASSFASGRMNTEAFF
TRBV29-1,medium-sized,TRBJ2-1,CSVEDRTLGEQFF
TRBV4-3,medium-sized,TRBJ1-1,CASSHRKAGIPEAFF
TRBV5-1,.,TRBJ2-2,CASSHTDTGELFF
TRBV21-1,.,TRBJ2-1,CASSKGVAGGPENEQFF
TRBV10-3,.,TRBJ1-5,CAISEGYNQPQHF
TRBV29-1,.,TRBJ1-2,CSVRDREGYTF
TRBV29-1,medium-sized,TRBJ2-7,CSVGTRKSYEQYF
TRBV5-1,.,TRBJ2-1,CASSLAGTLSSYNEQFF
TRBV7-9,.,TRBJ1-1,CASSLKGDLQDTEAFF
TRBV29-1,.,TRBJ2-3,CSVASPSAGGPHADTQYF
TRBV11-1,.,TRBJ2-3,CASSPSGSSTDTQYF
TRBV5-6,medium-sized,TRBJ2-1,CASSLDGWAEQFF
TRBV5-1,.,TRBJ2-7,CASSLGQGLRYEQYF
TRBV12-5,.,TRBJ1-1,CASGFTGTTNTEAFF